This T cell receptor beta chain appears in the sequencing data of a study of blood T cells in healthy people across ages. Total RNA extracted from each sample amounted to at least 6 micrograms. Primers used in a second PCR of about 7 to 11 cycles were a sample-barcoded 5' primer and a J-beta primer mix. Every sample produced at least 2.5 million CDR3-containing paired-end reads. MiXCR was run by TCRdb on the 5' RACE reads, yielding one entry per CDR3 protein. Found here are about 570,000 distinct CDR3 sequences, over 25% of them singletons; the top ten hold 3% to 4%. The V segment lost 0 bases and the J segment 2 bases; nucleotides outside the gene matches: 3. The CDR3 length is 15 residues. Germline CDR1 reads SGDLS; CDR2 reads YYNGEE. This clonotype was counted only a few times. These data were also filed under a second study, of T cells of mothers and their children.

The chain links TRBV9 to TRBJ2-7, with 9 bases matching TRBD1. The sequenced sample consisted of blood. The receptor was derived from a boy between 2 and 15 years old in good health. CDR3 coding DNA: TGTGCCAGCAGCGTAGGACAGGGGGGCACCTACGAGCAGTACTTC. Its translation is CASSVGQGGTYEQYF.